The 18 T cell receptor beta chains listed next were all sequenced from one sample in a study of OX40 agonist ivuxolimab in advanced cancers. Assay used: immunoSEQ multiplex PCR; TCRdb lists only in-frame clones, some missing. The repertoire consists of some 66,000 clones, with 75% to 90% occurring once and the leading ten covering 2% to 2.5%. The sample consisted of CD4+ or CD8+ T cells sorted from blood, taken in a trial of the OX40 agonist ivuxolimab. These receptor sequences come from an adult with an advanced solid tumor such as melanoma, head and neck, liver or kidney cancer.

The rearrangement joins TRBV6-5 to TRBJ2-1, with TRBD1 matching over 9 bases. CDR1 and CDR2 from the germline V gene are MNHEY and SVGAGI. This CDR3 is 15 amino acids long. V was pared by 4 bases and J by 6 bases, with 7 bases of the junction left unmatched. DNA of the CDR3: TGTGCCAGCAGTTGGGGGACAGGGAGGAGCAATGAGCAGTTCTTC. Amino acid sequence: CASSWGTGRSNEQFF.

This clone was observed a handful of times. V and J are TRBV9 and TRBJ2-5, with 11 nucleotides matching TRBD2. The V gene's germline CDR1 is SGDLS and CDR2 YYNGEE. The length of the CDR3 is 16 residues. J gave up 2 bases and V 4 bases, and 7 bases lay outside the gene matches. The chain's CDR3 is CASSILAGGLQETQYF. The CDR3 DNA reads TGTGCCAGCAGCATCCTAGCGGGAGGCCTACAAGAGACCCAGTACTTC.

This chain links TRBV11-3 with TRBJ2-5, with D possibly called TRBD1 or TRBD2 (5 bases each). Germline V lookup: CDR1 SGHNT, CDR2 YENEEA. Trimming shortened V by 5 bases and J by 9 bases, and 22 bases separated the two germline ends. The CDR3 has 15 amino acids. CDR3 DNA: TGTGCCAGCAGCCCCCAGGGCAGCGGAGTGAGGGCCCAGTACTTC. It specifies CASSPQGSGVRAQYF.

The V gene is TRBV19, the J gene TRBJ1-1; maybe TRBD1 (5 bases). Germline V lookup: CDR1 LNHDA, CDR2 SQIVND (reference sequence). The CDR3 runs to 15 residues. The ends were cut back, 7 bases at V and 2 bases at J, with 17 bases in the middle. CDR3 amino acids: CASTNKGLQNTEAFF. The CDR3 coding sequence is TGTGCCAGTACCAATAAGGGACTTCAAAACACTGAAGCTTTCTTT.

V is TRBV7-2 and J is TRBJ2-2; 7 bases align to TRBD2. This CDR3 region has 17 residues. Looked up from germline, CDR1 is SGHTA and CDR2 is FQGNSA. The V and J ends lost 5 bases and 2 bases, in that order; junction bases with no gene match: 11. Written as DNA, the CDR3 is TGTGCCAGCAGCCCAGAGAGGACGGGGGGTAACACCGGGGAGCTGTTTTTT. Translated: CASSPERTGGNTGELFF.

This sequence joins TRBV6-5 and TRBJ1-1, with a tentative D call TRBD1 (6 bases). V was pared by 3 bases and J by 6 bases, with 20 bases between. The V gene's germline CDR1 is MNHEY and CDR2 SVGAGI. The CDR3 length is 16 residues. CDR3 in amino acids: CASSYTPDRRTPEAFF. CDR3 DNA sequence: TGTGCCAGCAGTTATACCCCTGACAGGCGGACCCCTGAAGCTTTCTTT.

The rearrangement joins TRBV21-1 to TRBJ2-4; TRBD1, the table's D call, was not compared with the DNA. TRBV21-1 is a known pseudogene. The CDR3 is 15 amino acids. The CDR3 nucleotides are TGTGCCACCGACGGGACAGCGACCACCAAAAACATTCAGTACTTC. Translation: CATDGTATTKNIQYF.

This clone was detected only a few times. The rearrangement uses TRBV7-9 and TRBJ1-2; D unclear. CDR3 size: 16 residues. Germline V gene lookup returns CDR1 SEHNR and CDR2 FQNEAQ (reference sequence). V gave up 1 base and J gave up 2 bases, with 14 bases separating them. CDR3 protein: CASSLDFGPTNYGYTF. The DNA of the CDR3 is TGTGCCAGCAGCTTAGATTTCGGACCGACCAACTATGGCTACACCTTC.

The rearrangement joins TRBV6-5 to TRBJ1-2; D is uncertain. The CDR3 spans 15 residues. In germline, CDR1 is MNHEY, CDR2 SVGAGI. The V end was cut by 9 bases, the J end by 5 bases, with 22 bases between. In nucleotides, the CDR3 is TGTGCCAGAAGCAACAAGGTCGGTCAGTATTATGGCTACACCTTC. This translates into CARSNKVGQYYGYTF.

This CDR3 reads CASSSWTSSTDTQYF. CDR3 nucleotide sequence: TGCGCCAGCAGCTCATGGACTAGTTCAACAGATACGCAGTATTTT. The chain employs TRBV5-1 and TRBJ2-3; 7 bases align to TRBD2. V was clipped by 3 bases and J by 3 bases; unmatched bases: 7. Germline loops: CDR1 SGHRS, CDR2 YFSETQ. CDR3 length equals 15 residues.

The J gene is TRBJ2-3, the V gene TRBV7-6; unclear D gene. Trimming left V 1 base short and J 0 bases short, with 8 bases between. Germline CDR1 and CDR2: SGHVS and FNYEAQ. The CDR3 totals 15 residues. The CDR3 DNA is TGTGCCAGCAGCTTAGACCAGCGCAGCACAGATACGCAGTATTTT. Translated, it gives CASSLDQRSTDTQYF.

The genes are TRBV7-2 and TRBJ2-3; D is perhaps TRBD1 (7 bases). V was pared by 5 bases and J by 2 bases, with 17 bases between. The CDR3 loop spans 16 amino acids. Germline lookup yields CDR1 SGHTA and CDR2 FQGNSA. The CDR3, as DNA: TGTGCCAGCAGCGAAAGACAGGGAGGTTCCACAGATACGCAGTATTTT. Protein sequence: CASSERQGGSTDTQYF. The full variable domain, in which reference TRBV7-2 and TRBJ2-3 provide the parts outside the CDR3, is GAGVSQSPSNKVTEKGKDVELRCDPISGHTALYWYRQSLGQGLEFLIYFQGNSAPDKSGLPSDRFSAERTGGSVSTLTIQRTQQEDSAVYLCASSERQGGSTDTQYFGPGTRLTVL.

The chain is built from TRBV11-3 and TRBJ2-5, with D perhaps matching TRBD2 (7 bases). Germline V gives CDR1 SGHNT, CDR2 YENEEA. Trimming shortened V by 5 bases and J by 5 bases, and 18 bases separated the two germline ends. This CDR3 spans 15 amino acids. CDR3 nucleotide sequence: TGTGCCAGCAGCCCGATCCGGGGGGCTGGTGAGACCCAGTACTTC. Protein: CASSPIRGAGETQYF.

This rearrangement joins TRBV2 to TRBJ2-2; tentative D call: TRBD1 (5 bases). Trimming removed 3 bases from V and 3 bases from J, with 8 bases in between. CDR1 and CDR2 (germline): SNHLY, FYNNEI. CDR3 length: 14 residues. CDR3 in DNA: TGTGCCAGCAGTGAGGGCAGGGACACCGGGGAGCTGTTTTTT. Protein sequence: CASSEGRDTGELFF.

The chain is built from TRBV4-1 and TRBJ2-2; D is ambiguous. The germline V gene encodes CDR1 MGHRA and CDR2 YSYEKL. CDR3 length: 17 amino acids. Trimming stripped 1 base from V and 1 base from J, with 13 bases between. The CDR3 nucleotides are TGCGCCAGCAGCCAAGGGTCGGGTCGGAAGAACACCGGGGAGCTGTTTTTT. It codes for CASSQGSGRKNTGELFF.

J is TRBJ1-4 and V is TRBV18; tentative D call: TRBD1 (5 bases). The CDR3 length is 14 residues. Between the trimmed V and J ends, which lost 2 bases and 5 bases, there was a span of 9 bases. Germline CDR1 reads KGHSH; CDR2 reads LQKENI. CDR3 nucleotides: TGTGCCAGCTCACCAGGGGGTATGAATGAAAAACTGTTTTTT. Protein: CASSPGGMNEKLFF.

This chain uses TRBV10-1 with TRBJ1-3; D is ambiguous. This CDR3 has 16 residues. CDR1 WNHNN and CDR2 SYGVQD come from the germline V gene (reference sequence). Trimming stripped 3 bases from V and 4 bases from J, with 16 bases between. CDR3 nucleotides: TGCGCCAGCAGTGACCCCCTCGGAATCACAGGAAACACCATATATTTT. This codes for CASSDPLGITGNTIYF.

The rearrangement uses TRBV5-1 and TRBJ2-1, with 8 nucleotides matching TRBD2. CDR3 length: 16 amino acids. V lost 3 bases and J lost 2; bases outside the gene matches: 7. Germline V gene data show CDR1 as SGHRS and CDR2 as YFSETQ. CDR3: CASSSTAGVPYNEQFF. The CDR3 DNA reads TGCGCCAGCAGCTCTACAGCGGGAGTACCCTACAATGAGCAGTTCTTC.